This is a list of T cell receptor beta chains from one sample in a study of cytomegalovirus exposure and HLA in healthy donors. Sequencing was performed with immunoSEQ multiplex PCR; in TCRdb, only in-frame clones are kept and a portion is missing. The profile shows some 70,000 clones, 60% to 85% of them singletons. The specimen sequenced was PBMCs. These receptors were collected from a male donor in good health and CMV-seropositive. Both conserved end residues are part of each CDR3. The D gene is left open where the match is weak. A clone size is listed for some rows: how often the clone was seen (once, few, many), or a class if it is expanded.

TRBJ2-5 | NA | NA | TRBV19 | TGTGCCAGTAGTATGGTTCACAGCTCGCCTCCATACTTC | CASSMVHSSPPYF
TRBJ1-2 | NA | TRBD1 | TRBV6-5 | TGTGCCAGCAGTTACTCGATGTTGGACAGGGAAAATGGCTACACCTTC | CASSYSMLDRENGYTF
TRBJ2-5 | NA | NA | TRBV6-1 | TGTGCCAGCAGTGAAGCCTCTACAGGGAAGGAGACCCAGTACTTC | CASSEASTGKETQYF
TRBJ2-5 | NA | TRBD1 | TRBV20-1 | TGCAGTGCTCGACAGGGTGAGACCCAGTACTTC | CSARQGETQYF
TRBJ1-5 | NA | NA | TRBV7-2 | TGTGCCAGCAGCCCCCGCCAGGCACAGCCCCAGCATTTT | CASSPRQAQPQHF
TRBJ1-5 | NA | NA | TRBV27 | TGTGCCAGCAGTTTGCAGGGTTCGCATCAGCCCCAGCATTTT | CASSLQGSHQPQHF
TRBJ1-5 | NA | NA | TRBV6-6 | TGTGCCAGCAGTTACTGGGGCCAGGACCGGAGCCAGCCCCAGCATTTT | CASSYWGQDRSQPQHF
TRBJ2-1 | NA | TRBD1 | TRBV5-1 | TGCGCCAGCAGCCCACGAGGGGGCACTAATAATGAGCAGTTCTTC | CASSPRGGTNNEQFF
TRBJ2-3 | NA | TRBD1 | TRBV2 | TGTGCCAGCAGAACAGGGGGCACAGATACGCAGTATTTT | CASRTGGTDTQYF
TRBJ2-3 | NA | NA | TRBV25-1 | TGTGCCAGCAGTGACTTTCTACAGTACACAGATACGCAGTATTTT | CASSDFLQYTDTQYF
TRBJ1-2 | NA | NA | TRBV9 | TGTGCCGCCTCCAGGGGTGTGAGGGGCTACACCTTC | CAASRGVRGYTF
TRBJ2-5 | NA | TRBD2 | TRBV6-4 | TGTGCCAGCAGTCTGACTAGCGGCGTTGGGCCCCAGTACTTC | CASSLTSGVGPQYF
TRBJ2-7 | NA | TRBD1 | TRBV30 | TGTGCCTGGAGTGTAAGGATATCGGGACAGGTCGGCTACGAGCAGTACTTC | CAWSVRISGQVGYEQYF
TRBJ2-5 | NA | TRBD2 | TRBV2 | TGTGCCAGCACTGCGATGAGCGGGGGCACAGAGACCCAGTACTTC | CASTAMSGGTETQYF
TRBJ2-7 | NA | TRBD2 | TRBV7-2 | TGTGCCAGCAGCTCTAGCGGGGGGGCCTCCTACGAGCAGTACTTC | CASSSSGGASYEQYF
TRBJ2-3 | NA | NA | TRBV5-1 | TGCGCCAGCAGCTTGGCCTCCAGCGGGTACCGCACAGATACGCAGTATTTT | CASSLASSGYRTDTQYF
TRBJ1-1 | NA | NA | TRBV5-1 | TGCGCCAGCAGCTTAAATTTGTTGACAGAAAACACTGAAGCTTTCTTT | CASSLNLLTENTEAFF
TRBJ1-1 | NA | NA | TRBV4-1 | TGCGCCAGCAGCCCCCTAACAGGACGCTTGAACACTGAAGCTTTCTTT | CASSPLTGRLNTEAFF
TRBJ1-2 | few | TRBD1 | TRBV19 | TGTGCCAGTAGTTCCCTCGGACAGGGGTATGGCTACACCTTC | CASSSLGQGYGYTF
TRBJ1-2 | few | TRBD1 | TRBV7-3 | TGTGCCAGCAGCCTGGACAGGGCGCCTAACTATGGCTACACCTTC | CASSLDRAPNYGYTF
TRBJ2-7 | NA | TRBD1 | TRBV27 | TGTGCCAGCAGTGTGGACAGGCTAAGCTCCTACGAGCAGTACTTC | CASSVDRLSSYEQYF
TRBJ1-2 | NA | NA | TRBV4-1 | TGCGCCAGCAGCCAAGCCGGGGGGAGGGCCTATGGCTACACCTTC | CASSQAGGRAYGYTF
TRBJ2-1 | NA | TRBD1 | TRBV27 | TGTGCCAGCAGTGTACTCACAGGGGTCCTCTACAATGAGCAGTTCTTC | CASSVLTGVLYNEQFF
TRBJ2-3 | NA | TRBD2 | TRBV15 | TGTGCCACCAGCAGAGAGAGCGGGGGAGCAGATACGCAGTATTTT | CATSRESGGADTQYF
TRBJ2-7 | NA | NA | TRBV27 | TGTGCCAGCAGTTTAAGTGAGACCTACGAGCAGTACTTC | CASSLSETYEQYF
TRBJ2-2 | few | NA | TRBV7-9 | TGTGCCAGCAGCCGCACACAGAACACCGGGGAGCTGTTTTTT | CASSRTQNTGELFF
TRBJ1-1 | NA | TRBD1 | TRBV28 | TGTGCCAGCAGTTTCCCGACGACTCTTAGACAGGGGCCTGAAGCTTTCTTT | CASSFPTTLRQGPEAFF
TRBJ1-6 | NA | NA | TRBV6-5 | TGTGCCAGCAAGCAGCGTCCGCTTGAAGGACCCCTCCACTTT | CASKQRPLEGPLHF
TRBJ1-4 | NA | NA | TRBV11-3 | TGTGCCAGCAGCTTAGACAAAACTAATGAAAAACTGTTTTTT | CASSLDKTNEKLFF
TRBJ2-2 | NA | TRBD2 | TRBV6-1 | TGTGCCAGCAGTGAAGGGAAGCGGGGGGGAGGGGAGCTGTTTTTT | CASSEGKRGGGELFF
TRBJ1-3 | NA | NA | TRBV10-3 | TGTGCCATCAGTGGGCCTCAGAACTCTGGAAACACCATATATTTT | CAISGPQNSGNTIYF
TRBJ1-2 | NA | TRBD1 | TRBV6-5 | TGTGCCAGCAGCTGGACCATGACAGGGGCATATGGCTACACCTTC | CASSWTMTGAYGYTF
TRBJ2-3 | once | TRBD2 | TRBV6-6 | TGTGCCAGCAGTCCAGGACTAGCGGGGCACACAGATACGCAGTATTTT | CASSPGLAGHTDTQYF